The 26 T cell receptor beta chains presented below share a single source sample, sequenced in a study of T cell repertoires in cytomegalovirus infection. TCRdb independently ran MiXCR on the reads; one entry per CDR3 protein. The sample lists roughly 640,000 distinct CDR3 sequences, approximately 24% occurring once. Sequenced: CD8+ T cells from PBMCs. These receptors came from a human donor in good health (CMV status not recorded). Some clones in this sample may be carry-over from other donors' samples.

This clonotype was seen repeatedly, ten times or more. V and J are TRBV20-1 and TRBJ2-1, with D hard to call. The CDR3 contains 10 residues. Germline V gene lookup returns CDR1 DFQATT and CDR2 SNEGSKA (reference sequence). The V gene lost 5 bases and the J gene lost 1 base, with 0 bases spanning the gap. CDR3 sequence: CSASYNEQFF. Here the CDR3 DNA reads TGCAGTGCTTCCTACAATGAGCAGTTCTTC.

The chain has TRBV15 and TRBJ1-1; 8 bases are a match to TRBD1. In germline, CDR1 is LNHNV, CDR2 YYDKDF (reference sequence). The CDR3 is 13 amino acids. Trimming at V came to 5 bases and at J to 4 bases, leaving 3 bases not matched to a gene. The CDR3 sequence: CATSGQGTTEAFF. In DNA form, the CDR3 reads TGTGCCACCAGCGGACAGGGTACCACTGAAGCTTTCTTT.

A note on this clonotype: At one boundary the junction diverges from the germline segment, which might be a read error. The chain combines TRBV6-5 with TRBJ2-7; D is perhaps TRBD2 (6 bases). CDR1 is MNHEY and CDR2 is SVGAGI in the germline V gene. This CDR3 has 14 amino acids. The chain's CDR3 is CASSYSSGSRDCIF. The CDR3 DNA follows: TGTGCCAGCAGTTACTCTTCAGGAAGTCGGGACTGTATCTTC.

A word on this clonotype: A much larger clone lies one base from this, so it may be a read error. This sequence joins TRBV7-3 and TRBJ2-7; 9 bases align to TRBD1. The CDR3 is 16 amino acids. Germline loops: CDR1 SGHTA, CDR2 FQGTGA. The CDR3 region is CASSWDRAPSSYELYF. As DNA, the CDR3 is TGTGCCAGCAGCTGGGACAGGGCCCCGAGCTCCTACGAGCTGTACTTC.

The table lists this clonotype with many counts. CDR3 bases: TGTGCCAGCAGCTTAGTGATGCAGTATCCTTATATAAACATTCAGTACTTC. Translation gives CASSLVMQYPYINIQYF. This rearrangement joins TRBV7-9 to TRBJ2-4; D remains ambiguous. This CDR3 comprises 17 residues. In germline, CDR1 is SEHNR, CDR2 FQNEAQ (reference sequence). V lost 1 base and J lost 6, with 19 bases in between.

This clonotype was found a few times. The genes are TRBV27 and TRBJ2-2; D unclear. Per germline, CDR1 MNHEY and CDR2 SMNVEV (reference sequence). This CDR3 spans 11 amino acids. V was clipped by 5 bases and J by 7 bases, with 5 bases between them. The CDR3, as DNA: TGTGCCAGCAGTCATATCGGGGAGCTGTTTTTT. Its protein product is CASSHIGELFF.

In its sample, this clonotype was seen a few times. V usage is TRBV7-9 and J usage is TRBJ2-5, with TRBD1 identical over 8 bases. CDR1 is SEHNR, CDR2 FQNEAQ, per germline (reference sequence). This CDR3 region has 18 residues. V was pared by 1 base and J by 0 bases, with 10 bases of the junction left unmatched. The CDR3 is CASSLGFVAGGHQETQYF. The CDR3 nucleotides read TGTGCCAGCAGCTTAGGGTTTGTGGCAGGGGGCCACCAAGAGACCCAGTACTTC.

The chain is built from TRBV6-1 and TRBJ2-1, with D maybe TRBD1 (6 bases). The CDR3 covers 13 residues. Trimming left V 5 bases short and J 10 bases short, with 15 bases between. Looked up from germline, CDR1 is MNHNS and CDR2 is SASEGT. The CDR3 protein is CASSHNTGYEQFF. The CDR3 DNA follows: TGTGCCAGCAGTCATAATACAGGGTACGAGCAGTTCTTC.

V usage is TRBV24-1 and J usage is TRBJ1-6; D gene unclear. Trimming took 1 base from V and 0 from J, leaving 6 bases between them. This CDR3 is 16 amino acids long. CDR1 and CDR2 from the germline V gene are KGHDR and SFDVKD. CDR3 sequence (DNA): TGTGCCACCAGTGATTTACAAAGCTCCTATAATTCACCCCTCCACTTT. It specifies CATSDLQSSYNSPLHF.

This clonotype was seen more than once but under ten times. The V gene is TRBV2, the J gene TRBJ2-5, with 8 bases fitting TRBD2. Germline V CDR1 and CDR2: SNHLY, FYNNEI. Unmatched junction bases numbered 1, after V lost 6 bases and J lost 4 bases. This CDR3 region has 12 residues. The CDR3 sequence: CASRAGGETQYF. DNA for the CDR3: TGTGCCAGCAGGGCGGGGGGAGAGACCCAGTACTTC.

The chain carries TRBV28 and TRBJ1-1; D is unresolved. The V end was cut by 2 bases, the J end by 4 bases, with 17 bases between. The CDR3 totals 16 residues. Germline lookup yields CDR1 MDHEN and CDR2 SYDVKM. The CDR3, as DNA: TGTGCCAGCAGTTTACCGGGATCGGGGAAAGGCACTGAAGCTTTCTTT. This translates into CASSLPGSGKGTEAFF.

This clonotype was picked up a small number of times. The V and J genes are TRBV6-6 and TRBJ1-5; D is perhaps TRBD1 (6 bases). V was cut by 2 bases and J by 7 bases, with 12 bases left in between. This CDR3 has 14 amino acids. Germline V gene data show CDR1 as MNHNY and CDR2 as SVGAGI (reference sequence). CDR3 nucleotides: TGTGCCAGCAGTTACCTCGATGGGGGCCAGCCCCAGCATTTT. It is translated as CASSYLDGGQPQHF.

This chain joins TRBV5-6 and TRBJ2-7; D not certain. Germline CDR1 SGHDT, CDR2 YYEEEE. The germline V and J ends were trimmed by 4 bases and 0 bases, with 8 bases remaining between them. This CDR3 is 13 amino acids long. CDR3: CASSGMSSYEQYV. The CDR3, as DNA: TGTGCCAGCAGCGGGATGAGCTCCTACGAGCAGTACGTC.

The chain carries TRBV11-3 and TRBJ1-5, with D perhaps matching TRBD1 (6 bases). This CDR3 is 15 amino acids long. V lost 0 bases and J lost 6, with 12 bases in between. CDR1 is SGHNT, CDR2 YENEEA, per germline. The CDR3 protein is CASSLDRGDGQPQHF. The CDR3 region has the DNA TGTGCCAGCAGCTTAGACAGGGGTGACGGTCAGCCCCAGCATTTT.

V gene TRBV20-1 combines with J gene TRBJ2-2; TRBD1 matches 9 bases. From germline, CDR1 is DFQATT and CDR2 SNEGSKA (reference sequence). Germline trimming cut 6 bases from V and 1 base from J; bases unmatched to any gene: 3. The CDR3 contains 14 residues. Here the CDR3 reads CSAPGQGNTGELFF. CDR3 coding DNA: TGCAGTGCACCGGGACAGGGGAACACCGGGGAGCTGTTTTTT.

The rearrangement joins TRBV6-2 or TRBV6-3 to TRBJ2-7; 8 bases are shared with TRBD1. The V segment lost 6 bases and the J segment 5 bases; nucleotides outside the gene matches: 12. Germline loops: CDR1 MNHEY, CDR2 SVGEGT. This CDR3 is 15 amino acids long. The CDR3 DNA follows: TGTGCCAGCAGCCCAGACAGGGGAGTCTTCCACGAGCAGTACGTC. This sequence encodes CASSPDRGVFHEQYV.

This clonotype was observed a handful of times. The gene calls are TRBV5-8 and TRBJ1-1; no clear D. CDR3 size: 10 residues. The germline V gene encodes CDR1 SGHTS and CDR2 YDEGEE. Between the trimmed V and J ends, which lost 2 bases and 7 bases, there was a span of 3 bases. The CDR3 coding sequence is TGTGCCAGCAGCTTCCTTGAAGCTTTCTTT. It specifies CASSFLEAFF.

About this clonotype: A read error may explain this, as a much larger clone is one base away. The V and J genes are TRBV7-2 and TRBJ2-1; D may match TRBD1 or TRBD2 (5 bases each). The V and J ends lost 2 bases and 3 bases respectively, with 11 bases between them. CDR1 is SGHTA and CDR2 is FQGNSA in the germline V gene. The CDR3 consists of 15 residues. The CDR3 region is CTSSLSEGNYNEQFF. DNA of the CDR3: TGTACCAGCAGCTTATCTGAGGGGAACTACAATGAGCAGTTCTTC.

Of note for this clonotype: The junction does not match germline at one end; this may be a read error. The chain uses TRBV4-3 and TRBJ2-5; D remains ambiguous. Looked up from germline, CDR1 is LGHNA and CDR2 is YSLEER. The CDR3 sequence is 13 residues long. CDR3 amino acids: CANSPPGEETQYF. CDR3 nucleotide sequence: TGCGCCAACAGCCCACCGGGTGAAGAGACCCAGTACTTC.

This clonotype was seen a handful of times. The chain recombines TRBV2 with TRBJ1-1, with a weak D call TRBD1 (5 bases). Germline V gives CDR1 SNHLY, CDR2 FYNNEI. V shed 6 bases and J shed 0 bases, with 17 bases lying between them. The length of the CDR3 is 16 residues. CDR3 sequence: CASSGEGQGLNTEAFF. The CDR3 DNA reads TGTGCCAGCAGCGGGGAGGGGCAGGGTTTGAACACTGAAGCTTTCTTT. Combining the CDR3 with reference TRBV2 and TRBJ1-1 gives the whole variable domain EPEVTQTPSHQVTQMGQEVILRCVPISNHLYFYWYRQILGQKVEFLVSFYNNEISEKSEIFDDQFSVERPDGSNFTLKIRSTKLEDSAMYFCASSGEGQGLNTEAFFGQGTRLTVV.

The chain employs TRBV7-9 and TRBJ2-7; D assignment may be TRBD1 or TRBD2 (5 bases each). Looked up from germline, CDR1 is SEHNR and CDR2 is FQNEAQ (reference sequence). The CDR3 is 14 amino acids. Deletions cut 4 bases from V and 2 bases from J, with 12 bases between. The CDR3 loop reads CASSSRDGTYEQYV. The CDR3 DNA follows: TGTGCCAGCAGCTCCCGGGACGGAACCTACGAGCAGTACGTC.

This clonotype has more than one count but fewer than ten. The chain combines TRBV29-1 with TRBJ1-2, with D perhaps matching TRBD1 (5 bases). Trimming removed 2 bases from V and 8 bases from J, with 15 bases in between. The CDR3 has 13 amino acids. From germline, CDR1 is SQVTM and CDR2 ANQGSEA. For the CDR3, the DNA is TGCAGCGTTGAAAGCCCCTGGGGGGAAGGCTACACCTTC. This sequence encodes CSVESPWGEGYTF.

This clonotype has just a few counts. The chain joins TRBV14 to TRBJ2-7; 7 nucleotides align to TRBD1. The germline V gene encodes CDR1 SGHDN and CDR2 FVKESK. The CDR3 is made up of 15 amino acids. After removal of 0 bases from V and 5 bases from J, the junction contained 7 bases not matched to a gene. CDR3 sequence reads: CASSQDTGQVHEQYF. Here the CDR3 DNA reads TGTGCCAGCAGCCAAGATACAGGACAGGTCCACGAGCAGTACTTC.

The table lists this clonotype with a few counts. CDR3 sequence reads: CSAREQGHQPQHF. In nucleotides, the CDR3 is TGCAGTGCTAGAGAACAGGGCCATCAGCCCCAGCATTTT. J is TRBJ1-5 and V is TRBV20-1; tentative D call: TRBD1 (6 bases). Germline V gene sequence: CDR1 DFQATT, CDR2 SNEGSKA (reference sequence). Trimming removed 0 bases at V and 5 bases at J, with 8 bases between. The CDR3 extends over 13 amino acids.

Ten or more counts support this clonotype. The chain has TRBV7-8 and TRBJ2-2, with TRBD2 identical over 10 bases. The CDR3 is made up of 19 amino acids. V trimming: 5 bases; J trimming: 0 bases; junction bases outside the gene matches: 12. The germline CDR1 and CDR2 sequences are SGHVS and FQNEAQ. The CDR3 sequence is CASSVLRLAGKTNTGELFF. In DNA form, the CDR3 reads TGTGCCAGCAGCGTTTTGAGACTAGCGGGCAAAACGAACACCGGGGAGCTGTTTTTT.

This clonotype was counted between two and nine times. The chain links TRBV29-1 to TRBJ2-7; 7 bases map to TRBD1. The trim removed 0 bases at V and 4 bases at J, leaving 3 bases unmatched. This CDR3 is built from 13 residues. Germline V gene data show CDR1 as SQVTM and CDR2 as ANQGSEA. The CDR3 reads CSVEDKDRYEQYF. CDR3 DNA: TGCAGCGTTGAAGATAAGGACAGGTACGAGCAGTACTTC.